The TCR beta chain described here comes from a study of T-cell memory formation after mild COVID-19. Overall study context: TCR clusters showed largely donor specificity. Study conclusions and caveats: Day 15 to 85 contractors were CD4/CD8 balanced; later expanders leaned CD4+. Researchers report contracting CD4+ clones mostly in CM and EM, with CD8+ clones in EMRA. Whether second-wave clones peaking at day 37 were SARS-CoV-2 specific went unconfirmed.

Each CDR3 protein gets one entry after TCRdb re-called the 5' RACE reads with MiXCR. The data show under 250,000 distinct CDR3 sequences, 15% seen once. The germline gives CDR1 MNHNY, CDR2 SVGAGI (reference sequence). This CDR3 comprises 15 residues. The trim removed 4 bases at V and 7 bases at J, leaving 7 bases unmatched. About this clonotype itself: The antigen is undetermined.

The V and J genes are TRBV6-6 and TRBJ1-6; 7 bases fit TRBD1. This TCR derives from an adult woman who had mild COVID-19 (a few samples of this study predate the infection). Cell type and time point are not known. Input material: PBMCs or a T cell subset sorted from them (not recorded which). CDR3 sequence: CASSFPTGRNSPLHF. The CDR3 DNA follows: TGTGCCAGCAGTTTCCCGACAGGGAGGAATTCACCCCTCCACTTT.